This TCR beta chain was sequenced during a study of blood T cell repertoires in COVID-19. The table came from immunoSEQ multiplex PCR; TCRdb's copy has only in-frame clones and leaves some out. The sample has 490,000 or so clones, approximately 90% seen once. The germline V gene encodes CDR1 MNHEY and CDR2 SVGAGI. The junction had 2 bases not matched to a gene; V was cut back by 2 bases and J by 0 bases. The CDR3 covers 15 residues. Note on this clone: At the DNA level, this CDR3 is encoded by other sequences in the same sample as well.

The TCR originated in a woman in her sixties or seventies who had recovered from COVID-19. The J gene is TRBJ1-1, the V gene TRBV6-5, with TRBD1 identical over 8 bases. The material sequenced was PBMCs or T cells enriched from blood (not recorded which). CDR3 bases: TGTGCCAGCAGTTACGGGACAGGAGTGAACACTGAAGCTTTCTTT. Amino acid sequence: CASSYGTGVNTEAFF.